The rows below give T cell receptor beta chains drawn from one sample of a study of blood T cell repertoires in COVID-19. The method was immunoSEQ multiplex PCR; TCRdb's version includes in-frame clones alone and lacks a portion of them. The table shows approximately 130,000 clones, with around 78% occurring only once. Sequencing was performed on peripheral blood. These receptors all come from a human donor in a cohort sampled during active COVID-19. Each CDR3 is given with its conserved first and last residue. D genes are given only for firm matches. A row's size may be missing; if present it is once, few, many or a size class.

clone size,J gene,V gene,D gene,CDR3 protein,CDR3 DNA
NA,TRBJ1-5,TRBV9,NA,CASSGRDSGSTQHF,TGTGCCAGCAGCGGGAGGGACTCGGGATCGACCCAGCATTTT
many,TRBJ2-1,TRBV30,NA,CAWSSRQVYNEQFF,TGTGCCTGGAGTTCTCGACAGGTCTACAATGAGCAGTTCTTC
NA,TRBJ2-1,TRBV6-6,TRBD2,CARGTRGGDGHEQFF,TGTGCCAGGGGGACCCGGGGGGGAGACGGCCATGAGCAGTTCTTC
NA,TRBJ2-3,TRBV6-6,NA,CASSYIAPGDTQYF,TGTGCCAGCAGTTACATAGCCCCGGGAGATACGCAGTATTTT
NA,TRBJ1-1,TRBV7-9,NA,CASSSGRENTEAFF,TGTGCCAGCAGCTCCGGGAGAGAGAACACTGAAGCTTTCTTT
NA,TRBJ2-1,TRBV5-4,TRBD1,CASRPDRGLYNEQFF,TGTGCCAGCAGACCCGACAGGGGTCTCTACAATGAGCAGTTCTTC
NA,TRBJ1-2,TRBV29-1,NA,CSVEGRGRPNGYTF,TGCAGCGTTGAAGGGCGGGGGCGTCCCAATGGCTACACCTTC
NA,TRBJ1-4,TRBV5-1,TRBD1,CASSPGTANEKLFF,TGCGCCAGCAGCCCTGGGACAGCTAATGAAAAACTGTTTTTT
NA,TRBJ2-3,TRBV5-4,NA,CASSLMFGGPTDTQYF,TGTGCCAGCAGCTTGATGTTCGGGGGGCCCACAGATACGCAGTATTTT
NA,TRBJ1-4,TRBV28,NA,CASSKTGINEKLFF,TGTGCCAGCAGTAAGACTGGAATTAATGAAAAACTGTTTTTT
NA,TRBJ1-5,TRBV30,NA,CAWSVSGNQPQHF,TGTGCCTGGAGTGTCAGCGGCAATCAGCCCCAGCATTTT
NA,TRBJ2-7,TRBV9,NA,CASSKRPGTRFGGTYEQYF,TGTGCCAGCAGCAAACGACCCGGGACAAGGTTTGGCGGCACCTACGAGCAGTACTTC
NA,TRBJ2-3,TRBV7-6,TRBD2,CASSLAWRGALTDTQYF,TGTGCCAGCAGCTTAGCATGGCGGGGGGCCCTCACAGATACGCAGTATTTT
NA,TRBJ2-1,TRBV18,NA,CASSPVGADEQFF,TGTGCCAGCTCACCGGTGGGGGCGGATGAGCAGTTCTTC
NA,TRBJ1-5,TRBV6-5,NA,CASTFRPENNQPQHF,TGTGCCAGCACGTTCAGACCGGAGAACAATCAGCCCCAGCATTTT
NA,TRBJ1-2,TRBV4-2,NA,CASSPIGQNYGYTF,TGTGCCAGCAGCCCTATCGGACAGAACTATGGCTACACCTTC
NA,TRBJ2-1,TRBV5-5,TRBD1,CASSHFRDSRANEQFF,TGTGCCAGCAGCCATTTCCGGGACAGCCGGGCCAATGAGCAGTTCTTC
NA,TRBJ2-2,TRBV11-2,TRBD1,CASSSSWGTGPTGELFF,TGTGCCAGCAGCTCGAGCTGGGGGACAGGCCCCACCGGGGAGCTGTTTTTT
NA,TRBJ1-6,TRBV6-5,NA,CASSAGDWNSPLHF,TGTGCCAGCAGCGCAGGGGATTGGAATTCACCCCTCCACTTT
NA,TRBJ1-2,TRBV3-1/TRBV3-2,TRBD1,CASTDRGSNYGYTF,TGTGCCAGCACCGACAGGGGGAGCAACTATGGCTACACCTTC
NA,TRBJ1-2,TRBV28,NA,CASIPPGHSYGYTF,TGTGCCAGCATTCCTCCGGGACACAGCTATGGCTACACCTTC
NA,TRBJ1-1,TRBV28,NA,CASSSAGVRGNTEAFF,TGTGCCAGCAGTTCCGCGGGAGTACGGGGAAACACTGAAGCTTTCTTT
NA,TRBJ2-7,TRBV6-1,NA,CASSEAALGGAPYEQYF,TGTGCCAGCAGTGAAGCGGCTTTGGGGGGGGCCCCCTACGAGCAGTACTTC
NA,TRBJ1-2,TRBV27,TRBD1,CASRRTGANYGYTF,TGTGCCAGCAGGAGGACAGGGGCTAACTATGGCTACACCTTC
NA,TRBJ1-2,TRBV7-8,NA,CASSLVELYGYTF,TGTGCCAGCAGCTTAGTAGAACTCTATGGCTACACCTTC
NA,TRBJ2-5,TRBV7-9,NA,CASRGTVAAQYF,TGTGCCAGCAGAGGGACTGTTGCGGCCCAGTACTTC
NA,TRBJ1-1,TRBV3-1/TRBV3-2,TRBD1,CASSSGQVVEAFF,TGTGCCAGCAGCTCGGGACAGGTTGTTGAAGCTTTCTTT
NA,TRBJ2-5,TRBV19,TRBD1,CASRTGGLETQYF,TGTGCCAGTAGGACAGGGGGCCTAGAGACCCAGTACTTC
NA,TRBJ2-2,TRBV5-1,NA,CASGDNTGSGTGELFF,TGCGCCAGCGGAGATAACACAGGGTCGGGCACCGGGGAGCTGTTTTTT
once,TRBJ2-3,TRBV5-1,TRBD1,CASSLDRGDTQYF,TGCGCCAGCAGCCTGGACAGGGGAGATACGCAGTATTTT
medium-sized,TRBJ1-1,TRBV5-1,TRBD1,CASSFQTGLTEAFF,TGCGCCAGCAGCTTCCAGACAGGGCTCACTGAAGCTTTCTTT
NA,TRBJ2-1,TRBV6-6,NA,CASSSQGQPYNEQFF,TGTGCCAGCAGCTCCCAGGGACAACCCTACAATGAGCAGTTCTTC
NA,TRBJ2-1,TRBV29-1,TRBD2,CSVEDRLAGGASEQFF,TGCAGCGTTGAAGATCGACTAGCGGGGGGGGCCAGTGAGCAGTTCTTC